These T cell receptor beta chains were read from a single sample in a study of blood T cells in healthy people across ages. TCRdb processed the 5' RACE reads anew with MiXCR; each CDR3 protein has one entry. Among roughly 1.6 million distinct CDR3 sequences, 34% were seen once, and the ten largest hold about 10%. The sequencing sample was made of blood. Receptor source: a woman in her twenties or thirties in good health. The CDR3 runs from the conserved cysteine through the conserved F or W. D genes are given only for firm matches. Clone sizes are given selectively: once, few, many, or a class where the clone is expanded.

clone_size j_call v_call d_call cdr3_nt cdr3_aa
. TRBJ2-3 TRBV6-1 . TGTGCCAGCGCGCTAGTGGAGGCAGATACGCAGTATTTT CASALVEADTQYF
few TRBJ2-1 TRBV5-1 TRBD2 TGCGCCAGCAGCTTGGACAGACTAGCGGGGGCCTACAATGAGCAGTTCTTC CASSLDRLAGAYNEQFF
. TRBJ2-7 TRBV7-6 . TGTGCCAGCAGCACCCTAGAGGGCGAGCAGTACTTC CASSTLEGEQYF
. TRBJ2-3 TRBV7-3 . TGTGCCAGCAGCTTAACTTCGACTGGATTCCATACGCAGTATTTT CASSLTSTGFHTQYF
few TRBJ2-7 TRBV6-1 . TGTGCCAGCAGTGAATGGTCAGGGTACGAGCAGTACTTC CASSEWSGYEQYF
. TRBJ1-4 TRBV3-1 . TGTGCCAGCAGCCAATCCCTTGGAACGGCTAATGAAAAACTGTTTTTT CASSQSLGTANEKLFF
. TRBJ2-3 TRBV10-2 . TGCGCCAGCAGGACATCTGGAGGTAACACAGATACGCAGTATTTT CASRTSGGNTDTQYF
. TRBJ1-5 TRBV20-1 . TGCAGTGCTTACGTACAGATCAATCAGCCCCAGCATTTT CSAYVQINQPQHF
. TRBJ1-2 TRBV2 . TGTGCCAGCAGTGAACGCCACGTAGCTTTTAACTATGGCTACACCTTC CASSERHVAFNYGYTF
. TRBJ1-5 TRBV27 . TGTGCCAGCAGTTTATCCCAGGGCCCCCAGCATTTT CASSLSQGPQHF
. TRBJ1-2 TRBV20-1 TRBD1 TGCAGTGCCCTAGACGCCACAGGGGGACTATCAATTAGCTATGGCTACACCTTC CSALDATGGLSISYGYTF
many TRBJ2-6 TRBV12-3/TRBV12-4 . TGTGCCAGCAGAGACCCAGGACCTGGGGCCAACGTCCTGACTTTC CASRDPGPGANVLTF
. TRBJ2-2 TRBV12-3/TRBV12-4 TRBD1 TGTGCCAGCAGATGGGGACAGGGGGTCACCGGGGAGCTGTTTTTT CASRWGQGVTGELFF
. TRBJ2-7 TRBV28 . TGTGCCAGCAGTACCCGACACGCAGGTAACTACGAGCAGTACTTC CASSTRHAGNYEQYF
. TRBJ2-1 TRBV5-1 . TGCGCCAGCAGTGACGAATGGGGGGCCGTTTACAATGAGCAGTTCTTC CASSDEWGAVYNEQFF
few TRBJ2-3 TRBV5-1 . TGCGCCAGCAACATGGGGGGGCCTACAGATACGCAGTATTTT CASNMGGPTDTQYF
few TRBJ1-2 TRBV25-1 TRBD1 TGTGCCAGCAAAACTACAGGGGACTATGGCTACACCTTC CASKTTGDYGYTF
. TRBJ2-7 TRBV20-1 . TGCAGTGCTAGAGGAGGATCTTTGCTCCAGTCGCACGAGCAGTACTTC CSARGGSLLQSHEQYF
. TRBJ1-2 TRBV3-1 . TGTGCCAGCAGCCAATCCTGGGATGGCTACACCTTC CASSQSWDGYTF
. TRBJ2-3 TRBV5-1 . TGCGCCAGCAGCTCTAGATCATCGCCTAGCACAGATACGCAGTATTTT CASSSRSSPSTDTQYF
. TRBJ2-5 TRBV28 TRBD1 TGTGCCAGCAGCCGACAGGGAATGGAGACCCAGTACTTC CASSRQGMETQYF
. TRBJ2-7 TRBV28 TRBD1 TGTGCCAGCAGTCCCCCCGTGGACAGGGAAATTCAGGACGAGCAGTACTTC CASSPPVDREIQDEQYF
many TRBJ2-7 TRBV29-1 . TGCAGCGTTGAAGTGTCAGCTTCCGACGAGCAGTACTTC CSVEVSASDEQYF
few TRBJ1-2 TRBV7-9 . TGTGCCAGCAGCTTCGGCGAGCGCAATCGGGGCTACACCTTC CASSFGERNRGYTF
. TRBJ2-5 TRBV6-5 TRBD1 TGTGCCAGCAGTTACTCGGACAGGGGGATTGAGACCCAGTACTTC CASSYSDRGIETQYF
. TRBJ2-7 TRBV28 . TGTGCCAGCAGTTTATCTCACAGCACCTACGAGCAGTACTTC CASSLSHSTYEQYF
. TRBJ2-3 TRBV3-1 TRBD2 TGTGCCAGCAGCCCGAGCGGGGGGGCCGATTATACGCAGTATTTT CASSPSGGADYTQYF
. TRBJ2-7 TRBV9 TRBD2 TGTGCCAGCAGCGCCGCCGGGACTAGCGGGGGGTCCTACGAGCAGTACTTC CASSAAGTSGGSYEQYF
few TRBJ1-1 TRBV4-1 . TGCGCCAGCAGCCCCGGGCCCTTGGGCACTGAAGCTTTCTTT CASSPGPLGTEAFF